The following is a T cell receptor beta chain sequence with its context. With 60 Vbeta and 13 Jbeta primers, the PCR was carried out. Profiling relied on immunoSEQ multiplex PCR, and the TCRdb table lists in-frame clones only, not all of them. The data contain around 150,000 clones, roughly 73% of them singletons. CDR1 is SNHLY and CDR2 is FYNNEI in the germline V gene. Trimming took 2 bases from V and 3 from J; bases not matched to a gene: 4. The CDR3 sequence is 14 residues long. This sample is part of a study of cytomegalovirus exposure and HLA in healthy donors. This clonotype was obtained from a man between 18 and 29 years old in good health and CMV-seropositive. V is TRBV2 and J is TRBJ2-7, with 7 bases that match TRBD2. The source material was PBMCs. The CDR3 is CASSETGLVYEQYF. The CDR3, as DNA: TGTGCCAGCAGTGAAACTGGACTAGTCTACGAGCAGTACTTC.